Listed here are 23 T cell receptor beta chains from one sample, sequenced in a study of cytomegalovirus exposure and HLA in healthy donors. PCR amplification relied on 60 Vbeta primers (plus 13 Jbeta primers). Here immunoSEQ multiplex PCR was the method, and the copy in TCRdb shows in-frame clones only, minus some. This table holds some 180,000 clones, roughly 90% found once. The sequenced sample consisted of PBMCs. The receptors here all came from a boy aged 2 to 10 in good health and CMV-seronegative.

V is TRBV7-2 and J is TRBJ2-1; 10 nucleotides align to TRBD2. CDR3 length: 12 residues. Germline CDR1 SGHTA, CDR2 FQGNSA. J lost 6 bases, V lost 11 bases, and 4 bases had no gene match. The CDR3 DNA sequence: TGTGCCGGGGGACTAGCGAGCAATGAGCAGTTCTTC. Translated, it gives CAGGLASNEQFF. Using reference TRBV7-2 and TRBJ2-1 for the parts outside the CDR3, the full variable domain is GAGVSQSPSNKVTEKGKDVELRCDPISGHTALYWYRQSLGQGLEFLIYFQGNSAPDKSGLPSDRFSAERTGGSVSTLTIQRTQQEDSAVYLCAGGLASNEQFFGPGTRLTVL.

The chain employs TRBV25-1 and TRBJ2-3, with 10 bases identical to TRBD1. The V and J ends lost 5 bases and 4 bases, in that order; junction bases with no gene match: 9. The CDR3 spans 16 residues. The germline V gene encodes CDR1 MGHDK and CDR2 SYGVNS. Here the CDR3 reads CASSPGGQGFPDTQYF. The CDR3 DNA sequence: TGTGCCAGCAGTCCAGGGGGACAGGGGTTTCCAGATACGCAGTATTTT.

The count of this clone is one. The chain joins TRBV28 to TRBJ1-2, with 7 nucleotides matching TRBD1. The CDR3 loop spans 14 amino acids. V was clipped by 7 bases and J by 5 bases; unmatched bases: 10. Germline CDR1 MDHEN, CDR2 SYDVKM. The CDR3 DNA is TGTGCCAGCAACCTCGGCAGGGGGAGATATGGCTACACCTTC. Residues: CASNLGRGRYGYTF.

The V gene is TRBV27, the J gene TRBJ2-5; TRBD1 might be the D (6 bases). The CDR3 totals 17 residues. Germline loops: CDR1 MNHEY, CDR2 SMNVEV (reference sequence). V was clipped by 5 bases and J by 5 bases, with 24 bases between them. This CDR3 is CASSPNHRDTLWETQYF. The CDR3 DNA follows: TGTGCCAGCAGTCCAAACCACCGGGACACTCTCTGGGAGACCCAGTACTTC.

The chain is built from TRBV19 and TRBJ2-7; D remains ambiguous. V shed 2 bases and J shed 3 bases, with 8 bases lying between them. Germline V gene lookup returns CDR1 LNHDA and CDR2 SQIVND (reference sequence). The CDR3 length is 13 residues. CDR3 bases: TGTGCCAGTAGTATAAGAGTTTACTACGAGCAGTACTTC. Translated, it gives CASSIRVYYEQYF.

The V and J genes are TRBV6-5 and TRBJ2-7, with D tentatively TRBD2 (5 bases). V lost 5 bases, J lost 4 bases, and 18 bases lay in between. The CDR3 is made up of 15 amino acids. Germline CDR1 is MNHEY and CDR2 is SVGAGI. CDR3 nucleotides: TGTGCCAGCAGTCAAAGATATGGACTGGAATACGAGCAGTACTTC. Amino acids: CASSQRYGLEYEQYF.

The chain uses TRBV28 and TRBJ1-6, with TRBD1 as a possible D gene (5 bases). CDR1 is MDHEN and CDR2 is SYDVKM in the germline V gene. Trimming pared 4 bases from V and 0 bases from J, leaving 7 bases between. This CDR3 has 15 residues. In DNA, the CDR3 is TGTGCCAGCAGTTCGACAGTCTCCTATAATTCACCCCTCCACTTT. As protein: CASSSTVSYNSPLHF.

The V call is TRBV19, the J call TRBJ1-1; D unresolved. This CDR3 is built from 14 residues. V was shortened by 5 bases and J by 1 base, with 11 bases between the two germline ends. Germline V lookup: CDR1 LNHDA, CDR2 SQIVND (reference sequence). This CDR3 is CASSPTSSNTEAFF. The DNA of the CDR3 is TGTGCCAGTAGTCCTACTTCCTCGAACACTGAAGCTTTCTTT.

The CDR3 sequence: CASGREGDTQYF. The CDR3 nucleotides read TGCGCCAGCGGGCGGGAGGGGGATACGCAGTATTTT. This chain connects TRBV5-1 to TRBJ2-3; 9 nucleotides agree with TRBD2. V gave up 7 bases and J gave up 6 bases; unmatched junction bases: 3. The germline gives CDR1 SGHRS, CDR2 YFSETQ. CDR3 length: 12 residues. Filled out from reference TRBV5-1 and TRBJ2-3, the complete variable domain reads KAGVTQTPRYLIKTRGQQVTLSCSPISGHRSVSWYQQTPGQGLQFLFEYFSETQRNKGNFPGRFSGRQFSNSRSEMNVSTLELGDSALYLCASGREGDTQYFGPGTRLTVL.

The chain combines TRBV30 with TRBJ2-5; 14 bases are a match to TRBD2. Germline trimming cut 2 bases from V and 3 bases from J; bases unmatched to any gene: 8. The CDR3 has 17 residues. The germline V gene encodes CDR1 GTSNPN and CDR2 SVGIG (reference sequence). Here the CDR3 reads CAWSRIKTSGGEETQYF. The CDR3 DNA is TGTGCCTGGAGTCGAATCAAGACTAGCGGGGGGGAAGAGACCCAGTACTTC. Drawing the rest from reference TRBV30 and TRBJ2-5, the complete variable domain is SQTIHQWPATLVQPVGSPLSLECTVEGTSNPNLYWYRQAAGRGLQLLFYSVGIGQISSEVPQNLSASRPQDRQFILSSKKLLLSDSGFYLCAWSRIKTSGGEETQYFGPGTRLLVL.

The CDR3 DNA is TGCAGCGTTGAAGAGGTAGGAGGTTACGAGCAGTACTTC. Protein: CSVEEVGGYEQYF. The chain employs TRBV29-1 and TRBJ2-7, with a possible D match to TRBD2 (5 bases). V lost 0 bases, J lost 4 bases, and 10 bases lay in between. Germline values: CDR1 SQVTM, CDR2 ANQGSEA. The CDR3 spans 13 residues.

J is TRBJ2-3 and V is TRBV6-4, with 14 bases aligning to TRBD2. The trim removed 0 bases at V and 4 bases at J, leaving 6 bases unmatched. Per the germline V gene, CDR1 is MRHNA and CDR2 is SNTAGT. The CDR3 is 18 residues long. This CDR3 reads CASSDSSGLAGAPDTQYF. The CDR3 DNA sequence: TGTGCCAGCAGTGACTCCTCGGGACTAGCGGGAGCCCCAGATACGCAGTATTTT.

The rearrangement links TRBV5-5 to TRBJ2-3; D perhaps matches TRBD1 (5 bases). Germline assignment: CDR1 SGHKS and CDR2 YYEKEE (reference sequence). Trimming pared 2 bases from V and 3 bases from J, leaving 10 bases between. The CDR3 spans 14 residues. The DNA for the CDR3 is TGTGCCAGCAGCTTAACAGGTTATACAGATACGCAGTATTTT. Residues: CASSLTGYTDTQYF.

V and J are TRBV7-3 and TRBJ2-5; D not certain. The J call may be incorrect, as the DNA end agrees better with TRBJ2-7. CDR1 SGHTA and CDR2 FQGTGA come from the germline V gene. The CDR3 sequence is 14 residues long. The CDR3 protein is CASSLTPKSYEQYF. The CDR3 DNA reads as TGTGCCAGCAGCTTAACGCCAAAATCTTACGAGCAGTACTTC.

This rearrangement joins TRBV15 to TRBJ2-7; 9 bases align to TRBD1. This CDR3 is built from 13 residues. Losses at the gene ends were 7 bases for V and 1 base for J; bases not matched to a gene: 2. Germline CDR1 LNHNV, CDR2 YYDKDF (reference sequence). The CDR3: CATNGTGSYEQYF. The CDR3 DNA reads TGTGCCACCAACGGGACAGGGTCCTACGAGCAGTACTTC.

The rearrangement joins TRBV5-6 to TRBJ2-7, with a tentative D call TRBD2 (6 bases). Germline V lookup: CDR1 SGHDT, CDR2 YYEEEE. V gave up 4 bases and J gave up 6 bases, with 14 bases separating them. This CDR3 contains 13 residues. CDR3 region: CASSPRDLSEQYF. CDR3 bases: TGTGCCAGCAGCCCGCGGGATCTCTCCGAGCAGTACTTC.

The chain joins TRBV2 to TRBJ1-1, with 7 bases fitting TRBD1. The V segment lost 8 bases and the J segment 1 base; nucleotides outside the gene matches: 4. In germline, CDR1 is SNHLY, CDR2 FYNNEI. The CDR3 is 13 amino acids. The CDR3 reads CASATGPNTEAFF. The CDR3 DNA is TGTGCCAGCGCGACAGGGCCGAACACTGAAGCTTTCTTT.

The chain links TRBV28 to TRBJ1-5, with no clear D. The V gene's germline CDR1 is MDHEN and CDR2 SYDVKM. This CDR3 spans 13 amino acids. Deletions cut 7 bases from V and 0 bases from J, with 7 bases between. This CDR3 reads CASTPYSNQPQHF. As DNA, the CDR3 is TGTGCCAGCACCCCTTATAGCAATCAGCCCCAGCATTTT.

The chain recombines TRBV7-9 with TRBJ1-5; no clear D. The ends were cut back, 5 bases at V and 1 base at J, with 9 bases in the middle. Germline values: CDR1 SEHNR, CDR2 FQNEAQ (reference sequence). The length of the CDR3 is 14 residues. The CDR3 DNA reads as TGTGCCAGCAGCCCCCGCGGGAGCAATCAGCCCCAGCATTTT. It specifies CASSPRGSNQPQHF.

The chain uses TRBV21-1 and TRBJ2-5; the listed D gene, TRBD1, was not tested against the DNA. TRBV21-1 is classified as a pseudogene. CDR3 length: 18 amino acids. For the CDR3, the DNA is TGTGCCAGCAGCAACACTGGGGTCTGGACAGATTTTGGGGAGACCCAGTACTTC. It yields the protein CASSNTGVWTDFGETQYF.

Here the CDR3 reads CASTTAGGSYEQYF. CDR3 coding DNA: TGTGCCAGTACGACGGCCGGGGGCTCCTACGAGCAGTACTTC. The chain carries TRBV2 and TRBJ2-7; tentative D call: TRBD2 (6 bases). CDR3 length: 14 residues. Looked up from germline, CDR1 is SNHLY and CDR2 is FYNNEI. V dropped 9 bases and J dropped 0 bases, with 15 bases sitting between them.

The CDR3 sequence is CASSLLPGLAGEETQYF. Here the CDR3 DNA reads TGTGCCAGCAGCCTCCTACCGGGACTAGCGGGGGAAGAGACCCAGTACTTC. J is TRBJ2-5 and V is TRBV7-2; 14 nucleotides match TRBD2. Germline-derived CDR1 and CDR2 are SGHTA and FQGNSA. After removal of 5 bases from V and 3 bases from J, the junction contained 8 bases not matched to a gene. This CDR3 is built from 17 residues. The complete variable domain, with remaining parts taken from reference TRBV7-2 and TRBJ2-5, reads GAGVSQSPSNKVTEKGKDVELRCDPISGHTALYWYRQSLGQGLEFLIYFQGNSAPDKSGLPSDRFSAERTGGSVSTLTIQRTQQEDSAVYLCASSLLPGLAGEETQYFGPGTRLLVL.

The CDR3 DNA reads TGTGCCAGCAGTTCCAGCGGCTACGAGCAGTACTTC. It yields the protein CASSSSGYEQYF. This chain links TRBV27 with TRBJ2-7; a possible D gene is TRBD2 (5 bases). The CDR3 is 12 amino acids. V dropped 4 bases and J dropped 3 bases, with 7 bases sitting between them. The germline gives CDR1 MNHEY, CDR2 SMNVEV (reference sequence).